Below are 2 T cell receptor beta chains sequenced from a single sample in a study of OX40 agonist ivuxolimab in advanced cancers. Preparation of the library involved the immunoSEQ multiplex PCR assay. This immuneACCESS table, as held by TCRdb, lists in-frame sequences with V and J called but not all clones. Of the missing ones, under half trace to an unresolved V gene in checked studies; the others have no known cause. The sample table lists some 64,000 clones, nearly 95% of them with a count of one. The ten largest clones add up to around 25% of the sample. The material sequenced was CD4+ or CD8+ T cells sorted from blood, taken in a trial of the OX40 agonist ivuxolimab. These receptors originate from an adult with an advanced solid tumor such as melanoma, head and neck, liver or kidney cancer.

This sequence joins TRBV10-2 and TRBJ2-2, with TRBD2 matching over 8 bases. This CDR3 is 17 amino acids long. V shed 4 bases, J shed 1 base, and the junction held 8 bases outside the gene matches. Germline loops: CDR1 WSHSY, CDR2 SAAADI. CDR3 amino acids: CASSGTISGMNTGELFF. The CDR3, as DNA: TGCGCCAGCAGTGGTACGATTAGCGGGATGAACACCGGGGAGCTGTTTTTT.

The table lists this clone with a count of one. The chain links TRBV27 to TRBJ2-3; D gene uncertain. Germline V gene lookup returns CDR1 MNHEY and CDR2 SMNVEV (reference sequence). This CDR3 region has 13 residues. The V end was cut by 2 bases, the J end by 9 bases, with 12 bases between. CDR3: CASSLVAGRTQYF. CDR3 bases: TGTGCCAGCAGTTTAGTAGCCGGCAGGACGCAGTATTTT.